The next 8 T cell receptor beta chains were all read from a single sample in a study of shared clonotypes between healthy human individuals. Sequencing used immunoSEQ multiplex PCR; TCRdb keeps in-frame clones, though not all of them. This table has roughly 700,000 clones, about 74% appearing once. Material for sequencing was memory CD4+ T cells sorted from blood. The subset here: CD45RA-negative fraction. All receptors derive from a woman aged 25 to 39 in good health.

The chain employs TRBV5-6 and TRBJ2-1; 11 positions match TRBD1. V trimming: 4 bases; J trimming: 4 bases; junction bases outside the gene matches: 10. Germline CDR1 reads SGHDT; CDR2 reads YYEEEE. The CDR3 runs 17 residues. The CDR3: CASSPTPGQGEYNEQFF. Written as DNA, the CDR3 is TGTGCCAGCAGCCCAACTCCGGGACAGGGGGAGTACAATGAGCAGTTCTTC.

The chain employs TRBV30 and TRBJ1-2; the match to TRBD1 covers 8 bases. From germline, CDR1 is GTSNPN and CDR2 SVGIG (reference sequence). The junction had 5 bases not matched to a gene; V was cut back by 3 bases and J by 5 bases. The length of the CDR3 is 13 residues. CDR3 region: CAWRRDRRYGYTF. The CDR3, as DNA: TGTGCCTGGAGGAGGGACAGGCGGTATGGCTACACCTTC.

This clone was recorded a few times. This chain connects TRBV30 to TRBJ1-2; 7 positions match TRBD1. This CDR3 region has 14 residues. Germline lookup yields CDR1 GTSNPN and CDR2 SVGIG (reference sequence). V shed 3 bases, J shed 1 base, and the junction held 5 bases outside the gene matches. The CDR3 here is CAWRGTDRNYGYTF. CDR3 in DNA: TGTGCCTGGAGGGGGACAGACCGTAACTATGGCTACACCTTC.

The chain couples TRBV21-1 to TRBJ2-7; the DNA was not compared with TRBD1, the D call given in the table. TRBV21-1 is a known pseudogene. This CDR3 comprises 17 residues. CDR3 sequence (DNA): TGTGCCAGCAGCAGGCGACCCGGGACAGGCAAGACCTACGAGCAGTACTTC. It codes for CASSRRPGTGKTYEQYF.

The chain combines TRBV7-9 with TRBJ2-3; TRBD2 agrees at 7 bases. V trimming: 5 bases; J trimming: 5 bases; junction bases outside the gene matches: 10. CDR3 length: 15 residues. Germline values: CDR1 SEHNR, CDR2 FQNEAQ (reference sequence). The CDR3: CASSASGAGGDTQYF. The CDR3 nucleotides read TGTGCCAGCAGCGCTAGCGGAGCCGGGGGAGATACGCAGTATTTT.

The CDR3 nucleotides are TGTGCCAGCAGCCTTAATAGCGGGGGAGATGGCACCGGGGAGCTGTTTTTT. This encodes CASSLNSGGDGTGELFF. The chain joins TRBV11-2 to TRBJ2-2; 9 positions agree with TRBD2. CDR1 and CDR2 (germline): SGHAT, FQNNGV. The trim removed 5 bases at V and 4 bases at J, leaving 11 bases unmatched. CDR3 size: 17 residues.

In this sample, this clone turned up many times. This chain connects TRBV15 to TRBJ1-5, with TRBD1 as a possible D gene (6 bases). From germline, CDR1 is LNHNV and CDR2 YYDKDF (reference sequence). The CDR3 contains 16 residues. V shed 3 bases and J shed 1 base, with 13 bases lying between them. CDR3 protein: CATSSGGARSNQPQHF. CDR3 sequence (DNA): TGTGCCACCAGCAGTGGGGGGGCAAGGAGCAATCAGCCCCAGCATTTT.

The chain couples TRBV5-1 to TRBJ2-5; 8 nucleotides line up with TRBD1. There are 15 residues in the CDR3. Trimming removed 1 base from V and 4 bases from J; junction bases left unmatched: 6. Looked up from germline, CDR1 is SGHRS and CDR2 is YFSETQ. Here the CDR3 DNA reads TGCGCCAGCAGCTTGCAACAGGGGGAGAGAGAGACCCAGTACTTC. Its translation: CASSLQQGERETQYF.